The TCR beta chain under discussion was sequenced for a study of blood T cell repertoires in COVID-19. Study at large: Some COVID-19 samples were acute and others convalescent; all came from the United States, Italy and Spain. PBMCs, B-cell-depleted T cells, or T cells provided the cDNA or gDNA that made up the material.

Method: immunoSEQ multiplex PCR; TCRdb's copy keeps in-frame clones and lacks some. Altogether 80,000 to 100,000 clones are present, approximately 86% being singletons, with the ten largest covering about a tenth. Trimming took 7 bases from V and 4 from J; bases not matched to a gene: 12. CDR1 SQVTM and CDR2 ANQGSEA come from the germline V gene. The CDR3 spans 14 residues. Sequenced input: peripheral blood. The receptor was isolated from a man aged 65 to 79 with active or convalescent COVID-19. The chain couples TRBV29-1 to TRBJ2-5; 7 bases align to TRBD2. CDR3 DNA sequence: TGCAGCGCCCGAGCGTCTAGCGGAGGAGAGACCCAGTACTTC. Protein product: CSARASSGGETQYF.